This T cell receptor beta chain originates from a study of blood T cell repertoires in COVID-19. Sequencing used immunoSEQ multiplex PCR; TCRdb keeps in-frame clones, though not all of them. The sample has more than 200,000 clones, around 90% seen once; the top ten hold around 7%. Germline assignment: CDR1 MGHRA and CDR2 YSYEKL. This CDR3 is 13 amino acids long. V dropped 0 bases and J dropped 10 bases, with 12 bases sitting between them. The sample taken for sequencing was PBMCs or T cells enriched from blood (not recorded which). The clonotype was recovered from a young man in a cohort exposed to, infected with or recovered from COVID-19 (not recorded which). The chain employs TRBV4-1 and TRBJ1-1, with no clear D. The CDR3 reads CASSQERGFGAFF. Here the CDR3 DNA reads TGCGCCAGCAGCCAAGAACGAGGGTTTGGAGCTTTCTTT.